This T cell receptor beta chain was found in a study of shared clonotypes between healthy human individuals (dated by TCRdb to the early 2020s). For context, the study as a whole: Two women and three men aged 18 to 49 years were included in the cohort. For each donor, CD4 naive and CD4 memory were each run on three plates, CD8 naive on two plates, and CD8 memory on one plate. The study deeply sequenced blood TCR repertoires of several healthy adults to estimate repertoire size and the extent of clonotype sharing between individuals. Libraries were prepared and TCR repertoires were sequenced by different laboratories using diverse techniques, in order to increase sequencing depth and limit assay-specific biases. Per donor, leukapheresis produced somewhere between about 0.94 and 8.9 billion PBMCs. What the research found in general, with its limitations: Naive subsets generally had larger estimated clonotype richness than memory subsets did. Because the study included only a small number of donors, the genetic and exposure-history diversity represented was limited. Pairwise subsampling led to the expectation that sequencing depth would affect the degree of clonotype sharing among donors. Clonotypes shared by all four sorted-subset donors showed higher generation probabilities than non-shared clonotypes. Only blood was sampled, and tissue TCR repertoires likely differ from those in blood. Sharing across a few donors was observed for roughly 5% of naive CD4, about 3.2% of naive CD8, over 2% of memory CD4, and around 0.4% of memory CD8 clonotypes. Incomplete sequencing was indicated by rarefaction of sorted-subset datasets, despite the large sequencing depth.

As regards this clone: Its antigen has not been determined. Nothing much larger sits one base from this clone, and base qualities are not available.

Trimming leaves V shorter by 7 bases and J shorter by 12 bases, with the junction holding 12 bases beyond the gene matches. Via the germline V gene, CDR1 is SNHLY and CDR2 FYNNEI. Taken from cysteine to phenylalanine, the CDR3 has 13 residues. Of the read, only the CDR3 DNA is kept; its 39 bases are in frame from base 1. Donors were healthy HIV-negative adults with no recently reported acute infections or vaccinations. Every donor was a Caucasian adult living in Nashville, Tennessee, USA. CD4+ T cells were enriched through magnetic negative selection, after which naive cells were positively selected on CD45RA and the remaining negative fraction served as the memory subset. After blood collection by leukapheresis, PBMCs were isolated using Ficoll-Histopaque density gradient centrifugation and then cryopreserved in the vapor phase of liquid nitrogen. Analytical flow cytometry was used to check the purity and quantity of every magnetically sorted T cell population. Genomic DNA was isolated from every sorted fraction and measured by UV absorbance on a Nanodrop 2000c.

Using the deep immunoSEQ assay, multiplex PCR amplified TCR CDR3 regions from genomic DNA. Extracted genomic DNA from each cell subset was distributed evenly across all wells of several immunoSEQ 96-well plates, and each plate was treated as a replicate. For sorted subsets, approximately 210 ng of genomic DNA, equivalent to 25,000 to 35,000 T cell genomes, went into each replicate PCR. Purified libraries were quantified with a Qubit 3.0 fluorometer, sized on a Bioanalyzer 2100, and re-quantified with the KAPA Library Quantification kit. Every immunoSEQ 96-well plate was sequenced on a separate single-read 150-cycle Illumina NextSeq 550 flow cell. As for the original processing: Because the immunoSEQ output included only junctional sequences and no quality scores, the filtering could not be the same as the filtering used for full-length reads. Sequences were annotated with PyIR, a Python wrapper for IgBLAST v1.9, using IMGT germline references to assign V/J genes and CDR3. Reads were removed for weak V/J assignments (E-value above 1e-6), missing CDR3, stop codons, out-of-frame junctions, or ambiguous translated residues. V3J clonotypes were defined as sequences sharing the same inferred V gene, J gene, and CDR3 amino acid sequence. The percentage overlap between two repertoires was calculated by dividing the number of shared unique clonotypes by the size of the smaller repertoire. Three approaches were used to assess repertoire richness: RTK rarefaction, the Chao1 estimator, and Recon v2.1 estimates of unobserved clonotypes. OLGA was used to compute generation probabilities for all TCRbeta clonotypes that the gDNA method yielded from a handful of donors. TCRdb mirrors the immuneACCESS table, restricted to in-frame sequences. Some clones are absent from its copies; in checked studies, under half trace to an unresolved V gene, and the reason for the others is unknown. The DNA gave D and trimming, while V, J and clone size come from that table. Within this sample are roughly 2 million clones, with approximately 96% of them counted one time only. Around 0.13% of the sample lies in the top ten.

The sample taken for sequencing was naive CD4+ T cells sorted from blood. This sample's cell subset or site label indicates: CD45RA+ positively selected. This clonotype originated in a man aged 18 to 29 in good health. The V and J segments used are TRBV2 and TRBJ2-5, with 9 junctional bases fitting TRBD1. CDR3 protein: CASTGQGFRSKYF. At the DNA level, the sequence is TGTGCCAGCACTGGACAGGGGTTTCGCTCAAAGTACTTC.